Shown below are 7 T cell receptor beta chains from a single sample sequenced in a study of cytomegalovirus exposure and HLA in healthy donors. It was with 60 Vbeta and 13 Jbeta primers that the PCR ran. Assay used: immunoSEQ multiplex PCR; TCRdb lists only in-frame clones, some missing. The sample has 150,000 to 200,000 clones, around 84% seen once. Sequenced: PBMCs. The receptors derive from a man between 25 and 39 years old in good health and CMV-seropositive.

With respect to this clone: An end of the junction does not agree with germline; a read error may underlie this. The chain is built from TRBV6-1 and TRBJ2-1; D is uncertain. The CDR3 is 16 residues long. Germline-derived CDR1 and CDR2 are MNHNS and SASEGT. CDR3 residues: CASSEDHYKIGNEQFF. CDR3 DNA sequence: TGTGCCAGCAGCGAAGACCACTACAAGATCGGGAATGAGCAGTTCTTC.

A single count supports this clone. CDR3 in amino acids: CASSPKDSWGGRNEQFF. CDR3 coding DNA: TGTGCCAGCAGCCCCAAAGATAGCTGGGGGGGTCGCAATGAGCAGTTCTTC. The V and J genes are TRBV7-9 and TRBJ2-1, with 7 bases that match TRBD2. Germline V lookup: CDR1 SEHNR, CDR2 FQNEAQ (reference sequence). The V segment lost 5 bases and the J segment 6 bases; nucleotides outside the gene matches: 16. The CDR3 sequence is 17 residues long.

The chain joins TRBV7-6 to TRBJ1-2, with 8 nucleotides matching TRBD1. Germline CDR1 and CDR2: SGHVS and FNYEAQ. The CDR3 length is 13 residues. V gave up 5 bases and J gave up 5 bases; unmatched junction bases: 4. The DNA for the CDR3 is TGTGCCAGCAGCGACGGACAGGGATATGGCTACACCTTC. Translated: CASSDGQGYGYTF.

The chain's CDR3 is CASSLGQDTDTQYF. CDR3 DNA: TGTGCCAGCAGCCTCGGACAGGACACAGATACGCAGTATTTT. The chain couples TRBV7-9 to TRBJ2-3, with 7 bases identical to TRBD1. Per the germline V gene, CDR1 is SEHNR and CDR2 is FQNEAQ (reference sequence). V shed 5 bases, J shed 2 bases, and the junction held 4 bases outside the gene matches. The length of the CDR3 is 14 residues.

The chain employs TRBV10-2 and TRBJ2-7; 10 bases line up with TRBD2. Germline CDR1 and CDR2: WSHSY and SAAADI. The CDR3 has 17 amino acids. V lost 2 bases to trimming and J lost 6 bases; unmatched junction nucleotides: 13. The DNA of the CDR3 is TGCGCCAGCAGTGAGCGGCGTCCAGCGGGAGGGTTGGGCGAGCAGTACTTC. Residues: CASSERRPAGGLGEQYF.

The chain couples TRBV30 to TRBJ1-1; TRBD1 aligns across 8 bases. The trim removed 2 bases at V and 1 base at J, leaving 3 bases unmatched. The CDR3 covers 14 residues. The germline CDR1 and CDR2 sequences are GTSNPN and SVGIG (reference sequence). CDR3 bases: TGTGCCTGGAGTACCGGGACAGGGAACACTGAAGCTTTCTTT. It is translated as CAWSTGTGNTEAFF.

The chain joins TRBV7-3 to TRBJ2-5; D might be TRBD2 (6 bases). Deletions cut 5 bases from V and 2 bases from J, with 12 bases between. Germline V gene data show CDR1 as SGHTA and CDR2 as FQGTGA. The CDR3 totals 14 residues. The CDR3 sequence: CASSQSSGQETQYF. Written as DNA, the CDR3 is TGTGCCAGCAGCCAATCCAGCGGGCAAGAGACCCAGTACTTC.